The 31 T cell receptor beta chains below were found in one sample sequenced in a study of spatial heterogeneity in lung cancer. The time point is: blood at routine non-recurrence follow-up after resection. Researchers sequenced whole RNA taken from tumor, nontumor lung or frozen PBMC without sorting. TCRdb re-derived calls from the 5' RACE reads in MiXCR, one entry per CDR3 protein. The sample comprises some 110,000 distinct CDR3 sequences, 9.5% to 15% of which are singletons, and 15% to 20% rests with the top ten. The material was PBMCs, obtained at follow-up. The receptors here all came from a male donor with early-stage non-small cell lung cancer.

Only a few counts were recorded for this clonotype. The chain uses TRBV7-3 and TRBJ2-5; unclear D gene. The CDR3 sequence is 12 residues long. Per the germline V gene, CDR1 is SGHTA and CDR2 is FQGTGA. The V and J ends lost 1 base and 4 bases respectively, with 4 bases between them. The DNA for the CDR3 is TGTGCCAGCAGCTTAAGGGGAGAGACCCAGTACTTC. Its translation is CASSLRGETQYF.

This clonotype was counted between two and nine times. This chain connects TRBV12-3 or TRBV12-4 to TRBJ1-4; D not certain. Trimming shortened V by 8 bases and J by 6 bases, and 16 bases separated the two germline ends. The CDR3 spans 14 residues. The CDR3 DNA reads TGTGCCAGCGGCGACGCCCGTTCGGATGAAAAACTGTTTTTT. As protein: CASGDARSDEKLFF.

The rearrangement uses TRBV7-9 and TRBJ2-7; TRBD2 matches at 11 bases. The CDR3 length is 15 residues. Germline V gene data show CDR1 as SEHNR and CDR2 as FQNEAQ (reference sequence). With V trimmed by 3 bases and J by 5 bases, 6 bases remained unmatched. The chain's CDR3 is CASSFPSGGRNEQYF. The CDR3 DNA is TGTGCCAGCAGCTTTCCTAGCGGGGGGCGGAACGAGCAGTACTTC.

The CDR3 sequence is CASRVTGDEKLFF. Written as DNA, the CDR3 is TGTGCCAGCAGAGTTACAGGGGATGAAAAACTGTTTTTT. The chain has TRBV27 and TRBJ1-4; TRBD1 matches 7 bases. V was pared by 6 bases and J by 6 bases, with 4 bases of the junction left unmatched. Germline loops: CDR1 MNHEY, CDR2 SMNVEV (reference sequence). This CDR3 region has 13 residues.

The rearrangement joins TRBV20-1 to TRBJ2-1; perhaps TRBD1 as D (7 bases). V lost 6 bases, J lost 6 bases, and 24 bases lay in between. The CDR3 contains 16 residues. Looked up from germline, CDR1 is DFQATT and CDR2 is SNEGSKA (reference sequence). CDR3 in DNA: TGCAGTGCCGACGCTAGCCGGGCTCAGGGGGGCAATGAGCAGTTCTTC. Translated, it gives CSADASRAQGGNEQFF.

This clonotype has a count of ten or more. The gene calls are TRBV7-2 and TRBJ2-5, with TRBD2 identical over 8 bases. The CDR3 length is 16 residues. The germline V gene encodes CDR1 SGHTA and CDR2 FQGNSA. V shed 2 bases and J 1 base; nucleotides not matched to a gene: 6. The CDR3 DNA follows: TGTGCCAGCAGCTTAAGCTCCGCGGGGGGCCAAGAGACCCAGTACTTC. Amino acids: CASSLSSAGGQETQYF.

The chain combines TRBV7-9 with TRBJ1-3, with D unclear. With 1 base removed from V and 3 bases from J, the gap between germline ends came to 10 bases. The CDR3 sequence is 15 residues long. CDR1 SEHNR and CDR2 FQNEAQ come from the germline V gene (reference sequence). Here the CDR3 DNA reads TGTGCCAGCAGCTTAGATCCGGGATTTGGAAACACCATATATTTT. It codes for CASSLDPGFGNTIYF. Using reference TRBV7-9 and TRBJ1-3 for the parts outside the CDR3, the full variable domain is DTGVSQNPRHKITKRGQNVTFRCDPISEHNRLYWYRQTLGQGPEFLTYFQNEAQLEKSRLLSDRFSAERPKGSFSTLEIQRTEQGDSAMYLCASSLDPGFGNTIYFGEGSWLTVV.

The sample holds many counts of this clonotype. V usage is TRBV29-1 and J usage is TRBJ2-2; the match to TRBD1 covers 7 bases. Germline CDR1 is SQVTM and CDR2 is ANQGSEA. J lost 6 bases, V lost 4 bases, and 5 bases had no gene match. CDR3 length: 13 amino acids. In DNA, the CDR3 is TGCAGCGTTGGACAGGGTCGGGCCGGGGAGCTGTTTTTT. Its protein product is CSVGQGRAGELFF.

This clonotype was seen more than once but under ten times. The chain links TRBV30 to TRBJ1-5, with D possibly matching TRBD1 (6 bases). The germline V gene has CDR1 GTSNPN and CDR2 SVGIG (reference sequence). The CDR3 is 17 amino acids. With 0 bases removed from V and 3 bases from J, the gap between germline ends came to 18 bases. CDR3 residues: CAWSVQGGGANNQPQHF. Here the CDR3 DNA reads TGTGCCTGGAGTGTACAGGGAGGGGGGGCAAACAATCAGCCCCAGCATTTT.

This clonotype was observed a few times. The chain recombines TRBV5-6 with TRBJ2-5; no clear D. CDR1 SGHDT and CDR2 YYEEEE come from the germline V gene. This CDR3 comprises 13 residues. V lost 0 bases, J lost 4 bases, and 7 bases lay in between. The CDR3 nucleotides are TGTGCCAGCAGCTTGGGCAGCTCAGAGACCCAGTACTTC. Amino acids: CASSLGSSETQYF.

This clonotype was observed a single time. V usage is TRBV20-1 and J usage is TRBJ2-4; no reliable D call. The CDR3 has 13 amino acids. Germline V CDR1 and CDR2: DFQATT, SNEGSKA (reference sequence). The V end was cut by 3 bases, the J end by 0 bases, with 6 bases between. Here the CDR3 DNA reads TGCAGTGCTAGTCAGTTAGCCAAAAACATTCAGTACTTC. Translation gives CSASQLAKNIQYF.

This clonotype appeared many times. The chain has TRBV10-3 and TRBJ1-5; TRBD1 might be the D (6 bases). Germline-derived CDR1 and CDR2 are ENHRY and SYGVKD. The CDR3 loop spans 15 amino acids. Trimming removed 3 bases from V and 5 bases from J, with 14 bases in between. The CDR3 region has the DNA TGTGCCATCAGTGATAGGGGGGGTCGGGATCAGCCCCAGCATTTT. Protein sequence: CAISDRGGRDQPQHF.

This clonotype was found many times. This chain connects TRBV12-3 or TRBV12-4 to TRBJ1-6; 9 bases align to TRBD1. After removal of 0 bases from V and 6 bases from J, the junction contained 0 bases not matched to a gene. The CDR3 spans 15 residues. CDR3 sequence (DNA): TGTGCCAGCAGTTTAGCGGACAGGGGTAATTCACCCCTCCACTTT. It codes for CASSLADRGNSPLHF.

The rearrangement joins TRBV6-5 to TRBJ1-6; D is unclear. V was cut by 0 bases and J by 0 bases, with 6 bases left in between. CDR1 MNHEY and CDR2 SVGAGI come from the germline V gene. The CDR3 extends over 16 amino acids. For the CDR3, the DNA is TGTGCCAGCAGTTACTCGGGTAGCTCCTATAATTCACCCCTCCACTTT. This sequence encodes CASSYSGSSYNSPLHF.

There are a few counts of this clonotype. The chain employs TRBV28 and TRBJ2-5; 8 bases are shared with TRBD1. Trimming took 5 bases from V and 9 from J; bases not matched to a gene: 8. CDR1 and CDR2 (germline): MDHEN, SYDVKM. The CDR3 totals 13 residues. CDR3 coding DNA: TGTGCCAGCAGTGGCAGGGGGCCCCAAGCCCAGTACTTC. This gives the protein CASSGRGPQAQYF.

The chain links TRBV7-9 to TRBJ1-1; 10 bases are a match to TRBD1. From germline, CDR1 is SEHNR and CDR2 FQNEAQ (reference sequence). J was trimmed by 1 base and V by 5 bases; bases with no gene match: 1. This CDR3 has 14 amino acids. The CDR3 is CASSRQGANTEAFF. In DNA form, the CDR3 reads TGTGCCAGCAGCCGACAGGGGGCGAACACTGAAGCTTTCTTT.

As DNA, the CDR3 is TGTGCCATCAGCACCGTCGGGACAGCATCTGGGGCCAACGTCCTGACTTTC. Residues: CAISTVGTASGANVLTF. The J gene is TRBJ2-6, the V gene TRBV10-3, with TRBD1 matching 7 bases. V shed 6 bases and J 1 base; nucleotides not matched to a gene: 9. Germline CDR1 is ENHRY and CDR2 is SYGVKD. This CDR3 is 17 amino acids long.

This clonotype was observed a few times. The genes are TRBV4-3 and TRBJ1-3; 11 nucleotides line up with TRBD1. Germline lookup yields CDR1 LGHNA and CDR2 YSLEER. The CDR3 has 17 amino acids. V lost 4 bases to trimming and J lost 2 bases; unmatched junction nucleotides: 7. The DNA of the CDR3 is TGCGCCAGCAGCCCGAGGACAGGGGGCACCGCTGGAAACACCATATATTTT. It specifies CASSPRTGGTAGNTIYF.

This clonotype was detected many times. The CDR3 sequence: CASSLLGRLSTDTQYF. In DNA form, the CDR3 reads TGTGCCAGCAGTTTATTGGGGCGGTTGAGTACAGATACGCAGTATTTT. This chain connects TRBV28 to TRBJ2-3, with a tentative D call TRBD1 (5 bases). V was pared by 1 base and J by 3 bases, with 14 bases between. There are 16 residues in the CDR3. Germline V CDR1 and CDR2: MDHEN, SYDVKM.

This clonotype was seen more than once but under ten times. V usage is TRBV15 and J usage is TRBJ2-3; 7 nucleotides align to TRBD1. Unmatched junction bases numbered 4, after V lost 2 bases and J lost 2 bases. CDR1 and CDR2 (germline): LNHNV, YYDKDF (reference sequence). The CDR3 is 15 amino acids. The CDR3 nucleotides read TGTGCCACCAGCAGACAGGGGGACCTCACAGATACGCAGTATTTT. This encodes CATSRQGDLTDTQYF.

This clonotype was counted at least ten times. The chain uses TRBV20-1 and TRBJ1-5, with 8 bases that match TRBD1. CDR1 is DFQATT and CDR2 is SNEGSKA in the germline V gene (reference sequence). V lost 5 bases to trimming and J lost 0 bases; unmatched junction nucleotides: 3. This CDR3 comprises 14 residues. The DNA of the CDR3 is TGCAGTGCTTGGACAGGGTCTAGCAATCAGCCCCAGCATTTT. This gives the protein CSAWTGSSNQPQHF.

The chain combines TRBV6-6 with TRBJ1-2, with D maybe TRBD1 (5 bases). In germline, CDR1 is MNHNY, CDR2 SVGAGI (reference sequence). The V end was cut by 0 bases, the J end by 10 bases, with 18 bases between. The length of the CDR3 is 15 residues. DNA of the CDR3: TGTGCCAGCAGTTACTCCCGATTGACAGAACCCCTCTACACCTTC. It encodes CASSYSRLTEPLYTF.

The V and J genes are TRBV28 and TRBJ1-5; 11 positions match TRBD1. Losses at the gene ends were 5 bases for V and 3 bases for J; bases not matched to a gene: 3. The CDR3 contains 15 residues. The germline V gene encodes CDR1 MDHEN and CDR2 SYDVKM. The chain's CDR3 is CASSPGQGVNQPQHF. The CDR3 DNA reads as TGTGCCAGCAGTCCGGGACAGGGGGTCAATCAGCCCCAGCATTTT.

The chain has TRBV11-1 and TRBJ2-1, with 8 bases aligning to TRBD2. Germline V gene sequence: CDR1 SGHAT, CDR2 FQDESV (reference sequence). CDR3 length: 15 amino acids. With V trimmed by 5 bases and J by 3 bases, 6 bases remained unmatched. The CDR3: CASSPGRGGYNEQFF. The CDR3 DNA sequence: TGTGCCAGCAGCCCTGGACGGGGGGGCTACAATGAGCAGTTCTTC.

This clonotype was found many times. J is TRBJ2-7 and V is TRBV29-1; 7 nucleotides match TRBD1. CDR3 length equals 13 residues. CDR1 and CDR2 from the germline V gene are SQVTM and ANQGSEA. Losses at the gene ends were 3 bases for V and 6 bases for J; bases not matched to a gene: 8. The CDR3 loop is CSVETPWTGEQYF. The CDR3 nucleotides are TGCAGCGTTGAGACCCCGTGGACAGGCGAGCAGTACTTC.

This clonotype was seen a few times. V gene TRBV12-5 combines with J gene TRBJ2-6, with D possibly matching TRBD1 (6 bases). The germline V gene has CDR1 LGHNT and CDR2 FRNRAP. The CDR3 has 16 amino acids. The V end was cut by 1 base, the J end by 2 bases, with 9 bases between. The CDR3 DNA reads TGTGCTAGTGGTTTGGGAACAGGGCCTGGGGCCAACGTCCTGACTTTC. Translating gives CASGLGTGPGANVLTF.

This clonotype was found many times. The rearrangement joins TRBV9 to TRBJ2-3, with 13 bases aligning to TRBD2. Trimming at V came to 3 bases and at J to 4 bases, leaving 11 bases not matched to a gene. CDR3 length: 18 residues. The germline CDR1 and CDR2 sequences are SGDLS and YYNGEE. The CDR3 DNA sequence: TGTGCCAGCAGCGCCAGACTAGCGGGGGGTCCATCCGCAGATACGCAGTATTTT. It is translated as CASSARLAGGPSADTQYF.

This clonotype was counted many times. The chain is built from TRBV3-1 and TRBJ1-4, with 9 bases that match TRBD1. CDR3 length equals 14 residues. Germline CDR1 LGHDT, CDR2 YNNKEL (reference sequence). The trim removed 5 bases at V and 6 bases at J, leaving 4 bases unmatched. As DNA, the CDR3 is TGTGCCAGCAGCTTGACAGGGGGATATGAAAAACTGTTTTTT. Protein sequence: CASSLTGGYEKLFF.

This clonotype was seen many times. The chain combines TRBV6-1 with TRBJ2-3; weak D call: TRBD1 (6 bases). The CDR3 is 13 residues long. From germline, CDR1 is MNHNS and CDR2 SASEGT. The germline V and J ends were trimmed by 5 bases and 3 bases, with 9 bases remaining between them. The chain's CDR3 is CASSLTGTDTQYF. In nucleotides, the CDR3 is TGTGCCAGCAGTCTTACAGGGACAGATACGCAGTATTTT.

This clonotype has a single count. The chain recombines TRBV10-1 with TRBJ2-1, with 12 bases identical to TRBD2. The CDR3 has 16 residues. Trimming took 4 bases from V and 3 from J; bases not matched to a gene: 4. Germline assignment: CDR1 WNHNN and CDR2 SYGVQD (reference sequence). DNA for the CDR3: TGCGCCAGCAGTGCCGCGGGACTAGCGGGCTACAATGAGCAGTTCTTC. Amino acid sequence: CASSAAGLAGYNEQFF.

This clonotype was counted between two and nine times. The chain couples TRBV12-3 or TRBV12-4 to TRBJ2-1; 10 positions agree with TRBD2. CDR3 size: 14 residues. J was trimmed by 5 bases and V by 7 bases; bases with no gene match: 5. CDR3 loop: CASTTSGAHNEQFF. Written as DNA, the CDR3 is TGTGCCAGCACCACTAGCGGGGCCCACAATGAGCAGTTCTTC.